These 25 T cell receptor beta chains originate from one sample sequenced in a study of blood T cell repertoires in COVID-19. The protocol was immunoSEQ multiplex PCR, while the TCRdb copy is restricted to in-frame clones and leaves out a portion. The sample carries roughly 130,000 clones, around 81% recorded once. The sample taken for sequencing was peripheral blood. The receptors here all came from a man aged 35-49 years with active or convalescent COVID-19.

The V call is TRBV3-1 (or the pseudogene TRBV3-2), the J call TRBJ1-2, with 8 bases fitting TRBD1. CDR3 length: 14 amino acids. Germline values: CDR1 LGHDT, CDR2 YNNKEL (reference sequence). V was pared by 3 bases and J by 7 bases, with 7 bases of the junction left unmatched. The chain's CDR3 is CASSQGGQGSGYTF. The DNA for the CDR3 is TGTGCCAGCAGCCAGGGAGGACAGGGCAGTGGCTACACCTTC.

This clone was observed once. The V call is TRBV9, the J call TRBJ2-5; 8 bases match TRBD1. The trim removed 4 bases at V and 1 base at J, leaving 6 bases unmatched. CDR1 and CDR2 (germline): SGDLS, YYNGEE. The CDR3 consists of 15 residues. The chain's CDR3 is CASSSQGATQETQYF. The CDR3 region has the DNA TGTGCCAGCAGCTCCCAGGGGGCTACCCAAGAGACCCAGTACTTC.

V is TRBV7-9 and J is TRBJ2-3; TRBD2 matches at 10 bases. This CDR3 contains 17 residues. V gave up 5 bases and J gave up 0 bases; unmatched junction bases: 8. Germline-derived CDR1 and CDR2 are SEHNR and FQNEAQ (reference sequence). The CDR3 DNA reads TGTGCCAGCAGCCCCCGGCTAGCGGGGGCCAGCACAGATACGCAGTATTTT. It translates to CASSPRLAGASTDTQYF. The variable domain in full, with the rest retrieved from reference TRBV7-9 and TRBJ2-3, is DTGVSQNPRHKITKRGQNVTFRCDPISEHNRLYWYRQTLGQGPEFLTYFQNEAQLEKSRLLSDRFSAERPKGSFSTLEIQRTEQGDSAMYLCASSPRLAGASTDTQYFGPGTRLTVL.

The V and J genes are TRBV2 and TRBJ1-5, with D hard to call. Trimming cost V 2 bases and J 5 bases, with 7 bases left between them. CDR3 length: 13 residues. Per the germline V gene, CDR1 is SNHLY and CDR2 is FYNNEI. CDR3 protein: CASSESGDQPQHF. The CDR3 coding sequence is TGTGCCAGCAGTGAATCCGGGGATCAGCCCCAGCATTTT.

This chain links TRBV6-2 or TRBV6-3 with TRBJ1-1; D possibly corresponds to TRBD1 (5 bases). The germline CDR1 and CDR2 sequences are MNHEY and SVGEGT. The CDR3 contains 14 residues. Trimming left V 7 bases short and J 5 bases short, with 17 bases between. CDR3 coding DNA: TGTGCCAGCACCCCCCCCCAGGGATGGACTGAAGCTTTCTTT. Translation gives CASTPPQGWTEAFF.

CDR3 nucleotides: TGTGCCAGCAGCTGGGGACAGGGTGGGTCCAATGAGCAGTTCTTC. Its protein is CASSWGQGGSNEQFF. The rearrangement links TRBV7-3 to TRBJ2-1, with 9 bases that match TRBD1. In germline, CDR1 is SGHTA, CDR2 FQGTGA. J lost 6 bases, V lost 4 bases, and 7 bases had no gene match. The CDR3 contains 15 residues.

For the CDR3, the DNA is TGTGCCTGGGTGGGGGGGTACACTGAAGCTTTCTTT. This gives the protein CAWVGGYTEAFF. The chain joins TRBV30 to TRBJ1-1; D may be TRBD1 (5 bases). The V and J ends lost 5 bases and 3 bases respectively, with 10 bases between them. CDR3 length equals 12 residues. Germline-derived CDR1 and CDR2 are GTSNPN and SVGIG (reference sequence).

The chain employs TRBV7-9 and TRBJ2-1, with 11 bases identical to TRBD2. The germline V gene has CDR1 SEHNR and CDR2 FQNEAQ (reference sequence). This CDR3 spans 16 amino acids. Trimming at V came to 5 bases and at J to 6 bases, leaving 9 bases not matched to a gene. CDR3 sequence: CASSIPGLAASNEQFF. The CDR3 DNA is TGTGCCAGCAGCATACCGGGACTAGCGGCTAGCAATGAGCAGTTCTTC.

This clone appeared once. The V gene is TRBV3-1 (or the pseudogene TRBV3-2), the J gene TRBJ1-2; possible D gene TRBD1, 6 bases. V shed 2 bases and J shed 4 bases, with 14 bases lying between them. The CDR3 is 15 amino acids. The V gene's germline CDR1 is LGHDT and CDR2 YNNKEL (reference sequence). The CDR3 spells CASSQPSTGAYGYTF. The CDR3 nucleotides are TGTGCCAGCAGCCAACCCTCGACAGGCGCCTATGGCTACACCTTC.

A single count supports this clone. The gene calls are TRBV11-2 and TRBJ1-3; no reliable D call. Trimming stripped 1 base from V and 0 bases from J, with 10 bases between. CDR3 length: 16 residues. Germline-derived CDR1 and CDR2 are SGHAT and FQNNGV. The CDR3 DNA reads TGTGCCAGCAGCTTAGCCCAGACTCACTCTGGAAACACCATATATTTT. It encodes CASSLAQTHSGNTIYF. The variable domain in full, with the rest retrieved from reference TRBV11-2 and TRBJ1-3, is EAGVAQSPRYKIIEKRQSVAFWCNPISGHATLYWYQQILGQGPKLLIQFQNNGVVDDSQLPKDRFSAERLKGVDSTLKIQPAKLEDSAVYLCASSLAQTHSGNTIYFGEGSWLTVV.

This chain links TRBV10-3 with TRBJ1-1; unclear D gene. Per germline, CDR1 ENHRY and CDR2 SYGVKD. This CDR3 has 14 residues. V lost 5 bases to trimming and J lost 2 bases, with 12 bases between them. The CDR3 bases are TGTGCCATCAGTAAGATAGAGCAAAACACTGAAGCTTTCTTT. It specifies CAISKIEQNTEAFF.

The rearrangement joins TRBV18 to TRBJ1-2; maybe TRBD1 (5 bases). Between the trimmed V and J ends, which lost 3 bases and 6 bases, there was a span of 11 bases. CDR1 is KGHSH, CDR2 LQKENI, per germline. CDR3 length equals 13 residues. The DNA for the CDR3 is TGTGCCAGCTCACCCTCAGGGTTTGATGGCTACACCTTC. Translating it yields CASSPSGFDGYTF.

The chain couples TRBV19 to TRBJ2-3; TRBD2 matches at 7 bases. The CDR3 has 15 residues. The J segment lost 7 bases and the V segment lost 0 bases, leaving 7 bases of the junction unmatched. Germline CDR1 LNHDA, CDR2 SQIVND (reference sequence). CDR3 in amino acids: CASSIDRERGYTQYF. Here the CDR3 DNA reads TGTGCCAGTAGTATAGATCGGGAGCGGGGCTATACGCAGTATTTT.

With respect to this clone: Other nucleotide sequences from this sample produce the same CDR3. The chain is built from TRBV5-1 and TRBJ1-3; 8 bases line up with TRBD1. The CDR3 extends over 15 amino acids. Per germline, CDR1 SGHRS and CDR2 YFSETQ. The V segment lost 0 bases and the J segment 4 bases; nucleotides outside the gene matches: 3. CDR3 bases: TGCGCCAGCAGCTTGGGGACAGGGTCAGGAAACACCATATATTTT. Amino acids: CASSLGTGSGNTIYF.

This chain joins TRBV7-9 and TRBJ1-5; 8 bases map to TRBD1. Germline V gene data show CDR1 as SEHNR and CDR2 as FQNEAQ (reference sequence). The CDR3 is 15 amino acids. Trimming removed 5 bases from V and 4 bases from J; junction bases left unmatched: 7. The CDR3 nucleotides read TGTGCCAGCAGCCCAGGGGGCTCGGGTAATCAGCCCCAGCATTTT. Translated: CASSPGGSGNQPQHF.

The chain links TRBV18 to TRBJ2-1; 10 bases align to TRBD2. Looked up from germline, CDR1 is KGHSH and CDR2 is LQKENI. The CDR3 covers 17 residues. Trimming at V came to 2 bases and at J to 0 bases, leaving 4 bases not matched to a gene. The CDR3 loop reads CASSPVSGGLSYNEQFF. In DNA, the CDR3 is TGTGCCAGCTCACCAGTTAGCGGGGGGCTCTCCTACAATGAGCAGTTCTTC. Full variable domain (outside the CDR3, taken from reference TRBV18 and TRBJ2-1): NAGVMQNPRHLVRRRGQEARLRCSPMKGHSHVYWYRQLPEEGLKFMVYLQKENIIDESGMPKERFSAEFPKEGPSILRIQQVVRGDSAAYFCASSPVSGGLSYNEQFFGPGTRLTVL.

This chain joins TRBV5-1 and TRBJ2-3; maybe TRBD2 (6 bases). Trimming pared 0 bases from V and 2 bases from J, leaving 13 bases between. Germline CDR1 SGHRS, CDR2 YFSETQ. The CDR3 covers 16 residues. Here the CDR3 reads CASSLGPGLPTDTQYF. The CDR3 DNA is TGCGCCAGCAGCTTGGGACCCGGACTACCCACAGATACGCAGTATTTT.

V gene TRBV3-1 (or the pseudogene TRBV3-2) combines with J gene TRBJ2-1; tentatively, D is TRBD2 (7 bases). The CDR3 runs 17 residues. The germline V gene encodes CDR1 LGHDT and CDR2 YNNKEL (reference sequence). The V and J ends lost 4 bases and 8 bases respectively, with 24 bases between them. The CDR3: CASSPRKGGAKSDEQFF. The CDR3 coding sequence is TGTGCCAGCAGCCCCAGGAAGGGGGGGGCCAAGTCCGATGAGCAGTTCTTC.

The CDR3 loop reads CAISQITTYEQYF. In DNA, the CDR3 is TGTGCCATCAGCCAAATAACGACATACGAGCAGTACTTC. This chain connects TRBV10-3 to TRBJ2-7; D gene ambiguous. The CDR3 spans 13 residues. From germline, CDR1 is ENHRY and CDR2 SYGVKD. V was shortened by 6 bases and J by 4 bases, with 13 bases between the two germline ends.

The genes are TRBV18 and TRBJ2-7, with D maybe TRBD1 (5 bases). The germline gives CDR1 KGHSH, CDR2 LQKENI. CDR3 size: 16 residues. Trimming stripped 6 bases from V and 6 bases from J, with 24 bases between. Here the CDR3 DNA reads TGTGCCAGCTCCCAAAAGCACTCCAGGGATGTGGGCGAGCAGTACTTC. Its translation: CASSQKHSRDVGEQYF.

In its sample, this clone was seen a few times. The chain joins TRBV27 to TRBJ1-2; D gene ambiguous. V was pared by 2 bases and J by 5 bases, with 15 bases between. This CDR3 region has 15 residues. Germline lookup yields CDR1 MNHEY and CDR2 SMNVEV (reference sequence). CDR3 in amino acids: CASSLKRVGEYGYTF. The CDR3 coding sequence is TGTGCCAGCAGTTTAAAGAGGGTCGGGGAATATGGCTACACCTTC.

V gene TRBV7-2 combines with J gene TRBJ2-7; TRBD2 is a possible D gene (5 bases). CDR1 and CDR2 (germline): SGHTA, FQGNSA. V lost 1 base and J 0 bases, leaving 10 bases between the germline ends. CDR3 length: 15 amino acids. CDR3 DNA: TGTGCCAGCAGCTTAGTCCCGGGGAGCTCCTACGAGCAGTACTTC. This encodes CASSLVPGSSYEQYF.

This clone appeared a single time. The gene calls are TRBV7-8 and TRBJ2-1, with D uncertain. This CDR3 is built from 16 residues. The V and J ends lost 2 bases and 5 bases respectively, with 16 bases between them. Looked up from germline, CDR1 is SGHVS and CDR2 is FQNEAQ. The CDR3 region is CASSLSAYGKDNEQFF. The CDR3 DNA is TGTGCCAGCAGCTTAAGCGCCTACGGAAAGGACAATGAGCAGTTCTTC.

The genes are TRBV9 and TRBJ1-5; 7 bases line up with TRBD1. The CDR3 has 18 amino acids. V gave up 0 bases and J gave up 2 bases; unmatched junction bases: 11. Germline lookup yields CDR1 SGDLS and CDR2 YYNGEE. CDR3 in DNA: TGTGCCAGCAGCGTAGGTGTAGGAGGGGGCCAAGGCAATCAGCCCCAGCATTTT. It translates to CASSVGVGGGQGNQPQHF.

The rearrangement uses TRBV2 and TRBJ2-7, with D possibly TRBD2 on 5 matching bases. Germline V CDR1 and CDR2: SNHLY, FYNNEI. Trimming shortened V by 3 bases and J by 0 bases, and 9 bases separated the two germline ends. This CDR3 is built from 14 residues. CDR3 DNA: TGTGCCAGCAGTGATACCGGAGGCTCCTACGAGCAGTACTTC. Protein sequence: CASSDTGGSYEQYF. The full variable domain, completed using reference TRBV2 and TRBJ2-7, is EPEVTQTPSHQVTQMGQEVILRCVPISNHLYFYWYRQILGQKVEFLVSFYNNEISEKSEIFDDQFSVERPDGSNFTLKIRSTKLEDSAMYFCASSDTGGSYEQYFGPGTRLTVT.